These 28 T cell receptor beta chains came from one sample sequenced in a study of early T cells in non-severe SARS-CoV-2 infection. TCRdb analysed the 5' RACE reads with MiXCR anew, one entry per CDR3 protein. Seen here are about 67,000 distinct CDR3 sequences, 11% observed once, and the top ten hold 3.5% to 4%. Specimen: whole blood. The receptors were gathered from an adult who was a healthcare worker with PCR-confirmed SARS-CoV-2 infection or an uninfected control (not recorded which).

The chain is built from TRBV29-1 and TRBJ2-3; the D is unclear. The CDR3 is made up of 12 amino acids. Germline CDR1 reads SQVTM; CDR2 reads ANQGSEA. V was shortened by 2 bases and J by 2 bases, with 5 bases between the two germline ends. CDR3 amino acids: CSVETSTDTQYF. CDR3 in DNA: TGCAGCGTTGAAACTTCCACAGATACGCAGTATTTT.

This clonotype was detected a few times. CDR3 coding DNA: TGTGCCAGCAGCTTAGCGGCGGCAGGGGAGGCCTATAATTCACCCCTCCACTTT. This gives the protein CASSLAAAGEAYNSPLHF. This sequence joins TRBV7-2 and TRBJ1-6; maybe TRBD1 (6 bases). Germline V CDR1 and CDR2: SGHTA, FQGNSA. The CDR3 sequence is 18 residues long. V lost 0 bases and J 2 bases, leaving 14 bases between the germline ends.

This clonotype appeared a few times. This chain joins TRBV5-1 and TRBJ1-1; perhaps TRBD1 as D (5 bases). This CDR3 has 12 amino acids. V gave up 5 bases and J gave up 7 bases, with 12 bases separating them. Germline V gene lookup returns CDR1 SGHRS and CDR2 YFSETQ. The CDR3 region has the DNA TGCGCCAGCAGTTCGGACGGGGGTGAAGCTTTCTTT. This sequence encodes CASSSDGGEAFF.

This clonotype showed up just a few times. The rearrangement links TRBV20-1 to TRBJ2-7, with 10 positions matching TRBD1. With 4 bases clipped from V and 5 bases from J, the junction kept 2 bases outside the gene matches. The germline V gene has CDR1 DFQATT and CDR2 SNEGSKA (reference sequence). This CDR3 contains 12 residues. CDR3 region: CSATGTGDEQYF. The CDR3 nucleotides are TGCAGTGCTACCGGGACAGGGGACGAGCAGTACTTC.

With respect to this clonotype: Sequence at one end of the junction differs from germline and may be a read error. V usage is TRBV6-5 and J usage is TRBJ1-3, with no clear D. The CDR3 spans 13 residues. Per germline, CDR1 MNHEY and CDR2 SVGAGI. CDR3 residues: CASWFGSENTIYF. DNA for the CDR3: TGTGCCAGCTGGTTTGGCTCTGAAAACACCATATATTTT.

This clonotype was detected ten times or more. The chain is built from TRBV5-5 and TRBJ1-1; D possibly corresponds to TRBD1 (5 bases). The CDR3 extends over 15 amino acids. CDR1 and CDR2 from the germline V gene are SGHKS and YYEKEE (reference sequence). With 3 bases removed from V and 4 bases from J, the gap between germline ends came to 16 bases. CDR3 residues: CASSSQGRWGTEAFF. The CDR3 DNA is TGTGCCAGCAGCTCCCAGGGTCGGTGGGGCACTGAAGCTTTCTTT.

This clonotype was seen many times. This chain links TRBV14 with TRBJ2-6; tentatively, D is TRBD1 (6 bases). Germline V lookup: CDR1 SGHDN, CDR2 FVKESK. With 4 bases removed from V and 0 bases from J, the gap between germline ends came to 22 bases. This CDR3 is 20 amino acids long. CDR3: CASSRRLGDTTRSGANVLTF. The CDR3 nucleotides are TGTGCCAGCAGCCGAAGATTGGGGGACACTACACGCTCTGGGGCCAACGTCCTGACTTTC.

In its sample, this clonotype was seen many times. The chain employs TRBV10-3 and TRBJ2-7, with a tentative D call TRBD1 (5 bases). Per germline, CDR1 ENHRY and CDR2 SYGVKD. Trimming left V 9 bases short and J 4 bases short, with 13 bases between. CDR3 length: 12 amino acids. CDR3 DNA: TGTGCCATAGGGGTAGGCCAATACGAGCAGTACTTC. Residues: CAIGVGQYEQYF.

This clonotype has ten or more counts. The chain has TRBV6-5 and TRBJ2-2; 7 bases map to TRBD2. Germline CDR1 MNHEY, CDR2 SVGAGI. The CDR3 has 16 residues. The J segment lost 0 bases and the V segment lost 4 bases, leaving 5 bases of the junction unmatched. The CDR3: CASSSLGLPNTGELFF. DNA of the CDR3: TGTGCCAGCAGTTCGCTGGGACTACCGAACACCGGGGAGCTGTTTTTT.

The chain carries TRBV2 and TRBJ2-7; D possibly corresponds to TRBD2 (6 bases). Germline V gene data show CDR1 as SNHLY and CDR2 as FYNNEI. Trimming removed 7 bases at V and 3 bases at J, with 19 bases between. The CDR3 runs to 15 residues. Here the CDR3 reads CASMLSSGGVYEQYF. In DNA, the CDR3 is TGTGCCAGCATGCTCAGTAGCGGAGGGGTCTACGAGCAGTACTTC.

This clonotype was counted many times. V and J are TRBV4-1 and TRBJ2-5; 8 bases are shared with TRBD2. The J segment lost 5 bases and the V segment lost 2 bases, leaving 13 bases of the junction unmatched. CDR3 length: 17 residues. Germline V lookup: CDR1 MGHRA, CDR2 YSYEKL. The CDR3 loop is CASSQTRSGGPLETQYF. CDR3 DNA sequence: TGCGCCAGCAGCCAAACCAGAAGCGGGGGACCTCTCGAGACCCAGTACTTC.

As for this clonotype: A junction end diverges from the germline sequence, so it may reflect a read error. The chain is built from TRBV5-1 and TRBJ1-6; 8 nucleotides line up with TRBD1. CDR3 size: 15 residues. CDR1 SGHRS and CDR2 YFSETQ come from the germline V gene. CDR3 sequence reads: CASSPGQGRNSPLHF. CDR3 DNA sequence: TGCGCTAGCAGCCCCGGACAGGGTCGCAATTCACCCCTCCACTTT.

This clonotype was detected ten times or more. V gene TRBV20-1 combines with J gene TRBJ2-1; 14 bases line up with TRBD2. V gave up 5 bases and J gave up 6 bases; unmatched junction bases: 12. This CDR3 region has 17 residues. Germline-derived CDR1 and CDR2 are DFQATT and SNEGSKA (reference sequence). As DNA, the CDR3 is TGCAGTGCTTCGACTAGCGGGAGGGCCCGTGGGGGCAATGAGCAGTTCTTC. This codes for CSASTSGRARGGNEQFF.

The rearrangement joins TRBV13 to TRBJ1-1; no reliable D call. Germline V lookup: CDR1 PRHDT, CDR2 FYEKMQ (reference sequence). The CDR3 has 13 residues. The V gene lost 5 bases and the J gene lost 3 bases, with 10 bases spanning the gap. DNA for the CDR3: TGTGCCAGCAGCCCCAGCCTGGACACTGAAGCTTTCTTT. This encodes CASSPSLDTEAFF.

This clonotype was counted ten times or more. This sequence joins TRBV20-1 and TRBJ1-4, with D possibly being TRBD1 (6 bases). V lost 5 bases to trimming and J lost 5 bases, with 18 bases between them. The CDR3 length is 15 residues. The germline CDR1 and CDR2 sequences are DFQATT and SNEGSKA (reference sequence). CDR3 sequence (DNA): TGCAGTGCTCAGGCGGGACACATCAAGAATGAAAAACTGTTTTTT. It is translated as CSAQAGHIKNEKLFF.

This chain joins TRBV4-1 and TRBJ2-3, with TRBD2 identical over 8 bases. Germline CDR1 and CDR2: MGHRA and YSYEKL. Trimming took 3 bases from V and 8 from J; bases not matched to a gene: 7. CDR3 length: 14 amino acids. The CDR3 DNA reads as TGCGCCAGCAGCCAGAGTAGCGGGGTCGGTACGCAGTATTTT. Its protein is CASSQSSGVGTQYF.

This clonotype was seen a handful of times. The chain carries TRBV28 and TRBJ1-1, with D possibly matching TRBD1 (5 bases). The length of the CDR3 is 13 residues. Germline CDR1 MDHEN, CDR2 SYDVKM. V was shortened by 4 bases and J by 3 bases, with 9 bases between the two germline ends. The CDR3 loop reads CASSSGTDTEAFF. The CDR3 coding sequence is TGTGCCAGCAGTTCTGGGACTGACACTGAAGCTTTCTTT.

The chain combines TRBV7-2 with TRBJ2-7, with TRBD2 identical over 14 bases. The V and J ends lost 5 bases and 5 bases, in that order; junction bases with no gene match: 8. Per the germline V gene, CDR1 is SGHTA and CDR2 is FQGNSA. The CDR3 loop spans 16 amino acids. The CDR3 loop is CASSPRLAGGRNEQYF. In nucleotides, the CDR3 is TGTGCCAGCAGCCCACGACTAGCGGGAGGGCGGAACGAGCAGTACTTC.

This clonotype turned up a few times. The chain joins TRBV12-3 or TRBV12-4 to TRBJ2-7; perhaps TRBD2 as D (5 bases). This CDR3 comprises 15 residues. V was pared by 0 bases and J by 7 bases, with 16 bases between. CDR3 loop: CASSLALGGRWEQYF. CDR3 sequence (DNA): TGTGCCAGCAGTTTAGCGTTAGGCGGGCGGTGGGAGCAGTACTTC.

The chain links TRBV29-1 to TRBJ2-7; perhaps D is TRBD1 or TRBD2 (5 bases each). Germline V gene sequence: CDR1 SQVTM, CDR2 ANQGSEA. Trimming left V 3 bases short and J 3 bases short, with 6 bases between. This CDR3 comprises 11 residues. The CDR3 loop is CSVDGGYEQYF. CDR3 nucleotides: TGCAGCGTTGATGGGGGCTACGAGCAGTACTTC.

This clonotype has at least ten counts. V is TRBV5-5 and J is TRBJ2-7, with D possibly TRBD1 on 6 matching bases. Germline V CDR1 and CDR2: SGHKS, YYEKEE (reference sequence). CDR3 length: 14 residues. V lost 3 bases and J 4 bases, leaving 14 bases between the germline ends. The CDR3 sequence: CASSWGPGSYEQYF. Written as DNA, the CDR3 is TGTGCCAGCAGCTGGGGGCCAGGGTCGTACGAGCAGTACTTC.

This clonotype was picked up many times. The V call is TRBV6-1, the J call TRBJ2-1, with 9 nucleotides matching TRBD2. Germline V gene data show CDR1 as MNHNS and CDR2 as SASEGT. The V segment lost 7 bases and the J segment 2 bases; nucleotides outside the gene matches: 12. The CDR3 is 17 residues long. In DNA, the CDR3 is TGTGCCAGCACCTCACAACCGACTAGCGGTACCTACAATGAGCAGTTCTTC. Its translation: CASTSQPTSGTYNEQFF.

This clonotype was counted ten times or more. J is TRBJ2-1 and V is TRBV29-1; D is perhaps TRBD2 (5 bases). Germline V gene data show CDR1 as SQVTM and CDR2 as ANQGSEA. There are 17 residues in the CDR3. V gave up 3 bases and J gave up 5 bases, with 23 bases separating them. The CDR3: CSVDSFRGILPNNEQFF. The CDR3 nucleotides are TGCAGCGTTGACTCGTTTCGGGGAATTTTGCCCAACAATGAGCAGTTCTTC.

In nucleotides, the CDR3 is TGTGCCAGCAGTGGAGGGTTGGTAGCGGGGGTCACAGATACGCAGTATTTT. Translated, it gives CASSGGLVAGVTDTQYF. The chain couples TRBV2 to TRBJ2-3, with 9 bases lining up with TRBD2. The germline CDR1 and CDR2 sequences are SNHLY and FYNNEI. Trimming at V came to 4 bases and at J to 2 bases, leaving 10 bases not matched to a gene. This CDR3 region has 17 residues.

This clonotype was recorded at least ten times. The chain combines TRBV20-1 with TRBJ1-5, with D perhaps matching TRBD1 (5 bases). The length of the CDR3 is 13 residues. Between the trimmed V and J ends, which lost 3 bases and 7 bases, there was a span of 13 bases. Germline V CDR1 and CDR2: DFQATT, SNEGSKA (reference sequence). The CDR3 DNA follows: TGCAGTGCTAGGGACACCGTGGACCAGCCCCAGCATTTT. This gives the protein CSARDTVDQPQHF.

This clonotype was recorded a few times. The CDR3 nucleotides are TGTGCCAGCAGCCAAGAACTAGGGACAGGGGGCCGTCGGGAGACCCAGTACTTC. Translation: CASSQELGTGGRRETQYF. The chain recombines TRBV14 with TRBJ2-5; 12 nucleotides align to TRBD1. In germline, CDR1 is SGHDN, CDR2 FVKESK. Trimming removed 0 bases from V and 5 bases from J; junction bases left unmatched: 10. The CDR3 loop spans 18 amino acids.

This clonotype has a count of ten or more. The CDR3 loop is CSVRSPGGNEQFF. The DNA for the CDR3 is TGCAGCGTTCGGTCGCCAGGGGGCAATGAGCAGTTCTTC. The chain carries TRBV29-1 and TRBJ2-1, with TRBD1 matching 7 bases. V shed 5 bases, J shed 6 bases, and the junction held 7 bases outside the gene matches. CDR1 is SQVTM and CDR2 is ANQGSEA in the germline V gene. The CDR3 sequence is 13 residues long.

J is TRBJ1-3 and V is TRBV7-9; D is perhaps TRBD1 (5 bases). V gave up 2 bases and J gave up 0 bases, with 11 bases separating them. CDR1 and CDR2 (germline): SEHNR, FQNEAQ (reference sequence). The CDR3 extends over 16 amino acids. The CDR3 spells CASSLRTLRSGNTIYF. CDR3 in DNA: TGTGCCAGCAGCTTACGGACACTGCGCTCTGGAAACACCATATATTTT. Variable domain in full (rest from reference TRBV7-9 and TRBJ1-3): DTGVSQNPRHKITKRGQNVTFRCDPISEHNRLYWYRQTLGQGPEFLTYFQNEAQLEKSRLLSDRFSAERPKGSFSTLEIQRTEQGDSAMYLCASSLRTLRSGNTIYFGEGSWLTVV.